This TCR beta chain is drawn from a study of cytomegalovirus exposure and HLA in healthy donors. Germline CDR1 SEHNR, CDR2 FQNEAQ (reference sequence). The CDR3 sequence is 15 residues long. Trimming cost V 0 bases and J 1 base, with 9 bases left between them. PCR was performed using 60 Vbeta and 13 Jbeta primers. Libraries were prepared by immunoSEQ multiplex PCR; TCRdb keeps only in-frame clonotypes and omits some of them. The sample gives around 94,000 clones, less than 85% of which show up once; about 2.5% is in the top ten. As regards this clone: The antigen remains undetermined.

Overall study findings and caveats: Follow-up analysis seemed to connect common viral pathogens with several of the most significant clusters identified. Most TCR beta V segments were productive about 90% or about 30% of the time in an earlier analysis.

The chain carries TRBV7-9 and TRBJ1-2; D unclear. The source material was PBMCs. This TCR derives from a man aged 35 to 55 in good health and CMV-seronegative. The CDR3 DNA reads TGTGCCAGCAGCTTAGCGGGCACCCTTAACTATGGCTACACCTTC. This gives the protein CASSLAGTLNYGYTF.